Included here is one TCR beta chain sequence, with context. Its cognate antigen has yet to be identified. No base-level quality is on record; no much larger clone is a single base apart. This sample was taken from a study of neoadjuvant anti-PD-1 for oral cavity cancer (dated by TCRdb to the early 2020s). Regarding the research as a whole: Before curative-intent surgical resection, most patients were given three to four biweekly doses of nivolumab at 3 mg/kg. Under RECIST 1.1, patients with complete response, partial response or stable disease were classed as responders, and patients with progression were classed as non-responders. There were approximately 12 patients in the parent correlative cohort, and the response rate was roughly 33%. Patients without progression received a fourth nivolumab dose around day 43 and underwent definitive surgical resection on days 50-56.

The full study reports these points: Only three patients per response group were included in the TCR analyses, and the authors called for validation in larger cohorts. After neoadjuvant nivolumab, non-responders showed significantly higher T cell clonality (Gini index) in PBMCs than responders did. A higher pretreatment blood Treg/Th17 ratio correlated with both higher pretreatment blood TCRbeta clonality and lower post-treatment tumor TCRbeta clonality.

Inclusive of the bounding cysteine and phenylalanine, the CDR3 is 14 residues long. The read is trimmed to its CDR3 DNA, 42 bases read in frame from base 1. V is clipped by 4 bases and J by 11 bases, and the sequence between their germline boundaries is 21 bases long. According to the germline V gene, CDR1 reads SGHRS and CDR2 reads YFSETQ. This specimen's time point label, per the study, means: before neoadjuvant nivolumab. The patients had newly diagnosed stage II-IVA oral cavity squamous cell carcinoma and had not received any prior systemic or radiation treatment. The cohort was composed of patients with HPV-negative, locally advanced oral cavity squamous cell carcinoma. Peripheral blood mononuclear cells were analyzed directly, without maintenance or expansion in culture. The samples were drawn from a longitudinal correlative study tied to a single-arm phase II trial testing neoadjuvant nivolumab in oral cavity squamous cell carcinoma. Subject-matched pre- and post-treatment PBMCs and tumors from three responders and three non-responders were subjected to genomic DNA-based TCRbeta sequencing. Peripheral blood mononuclear cells were drawn once before nivolumab treatment and a second time after treatment, when surgery took place. The Maxwell RSC DNA from Cells kit was used to extract genomic DNA from PBMCs.

PBMC libraries used mostly 480 ng of input genomic DNA for deep sequencing, with six replicates per sample. The immunoSEQ hsTCRbeta kit was used to prepare TCRbeta libraries according to the manufacturer's instructions. The completed libraries were mixed into a single pool at 3 nM, then sequenced with an Illumina NovaSeq 6000 S4 flow cell. The paper's data handling went like this. The immunoSEQ Analyzer handled quality control and preprocessing of the raw data. The analysis was limited to productive rearrangements, and each clonotype was defined by a unique CDR3 amino acid sequence. Repertoire clonality was estimated as the Gini-Simpson index, which was calculated using the R package tcR. Gini indices were compared with Student's t test, and associations with tumor size change were assessed by Pearson correlation. Held by TCRdb, this immuneACCESS table contains in-frame sequences only and omits some clones. Under half of the omission traces to an unresolved V gene where checked; the cause of the rest is unknown. The V and J calls and the clone size are those of that table, but D and trimming were determined from the DNA. Across this sample there are about 17,000 clones, with about 66% seen only once. The ten largest clones capture about 2.4% of the sample.

The source is a person between 40 and 85 years old with oral cavity squamous cell carcinoma. The rearrangement joined TRBV5-1 to TRBJ1-2; the D gene is not confidently resolved. This sample comprised PBMCs, obtained before nivolumab (anti-PD-1) treatment. CDR3 region: CASSQLGIPVEYTF. The nucleotide sequence is TGCGCCAGCAGCCAGCTTGGGATCCCCGTCGAGTACACCTTC.